This T cell receptor (beta chain) comes out of a study of blood T cell repertoires in COVID-19. Study background: Spain, Italy and the United States supplied samples that represented acute and convalescent COVID-19. PBMCs, B-cell-depleted T cells, or T cells were the source of the cDNA or gDNA that made up the material.

Authors' methods: Estimates of nucleated cell counts were drawn from the amplification of reference gene primers. Libraries were prepared by immunoSEQ multiplex PCR; TCRdb keeps only in-frame clonotypes and omits some of them. That table supplies the V and J calls and clone size; D and trimming were determined from the DNA. The sample consists of approximately 24,000 clones, 80% to 90% of them appearing once. This clone is categorized as medium-sized. V lost 5 bases to trimming and J lost 4 bases, with 8 bases between them. Germline loops: CDR1 SGHAT, CDR2 FQNNGV. The CDR3 is 12 residues long. The V gene is TRBV11-2, the J gene TRBJ1-1; D call uncertain. This TCR was sampled from a man in his forties or fifties with active COVID-19. Sequencing was carried out using peripheral blood. In DNA form, the CDR3 reads TGTGCCAGCAGCATACATGTCACTGAAGCTTTCTTT. Translation: CASSIHVTEAFF.